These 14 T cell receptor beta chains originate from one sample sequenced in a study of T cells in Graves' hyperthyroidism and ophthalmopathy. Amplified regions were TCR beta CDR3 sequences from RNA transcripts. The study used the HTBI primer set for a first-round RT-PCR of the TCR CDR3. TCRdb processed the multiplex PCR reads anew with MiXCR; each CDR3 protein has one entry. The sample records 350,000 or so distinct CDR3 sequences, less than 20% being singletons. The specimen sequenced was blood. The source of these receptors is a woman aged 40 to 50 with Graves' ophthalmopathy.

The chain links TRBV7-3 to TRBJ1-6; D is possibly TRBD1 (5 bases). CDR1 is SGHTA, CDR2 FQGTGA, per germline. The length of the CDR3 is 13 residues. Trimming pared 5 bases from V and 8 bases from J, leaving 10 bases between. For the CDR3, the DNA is TGTGCCAGCAGCGCCGGGGGAGATTCACCCCTCCACTTT. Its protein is CASSAGGDSPLHF.

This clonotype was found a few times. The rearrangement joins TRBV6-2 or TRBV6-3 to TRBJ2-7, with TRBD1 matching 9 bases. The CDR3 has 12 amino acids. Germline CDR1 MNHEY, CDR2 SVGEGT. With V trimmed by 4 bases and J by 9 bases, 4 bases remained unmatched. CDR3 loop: CASSWDRVPQYF. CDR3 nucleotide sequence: TGTGCCAGCAGTTGGGACAGGGTACCGCAGTACTTC.

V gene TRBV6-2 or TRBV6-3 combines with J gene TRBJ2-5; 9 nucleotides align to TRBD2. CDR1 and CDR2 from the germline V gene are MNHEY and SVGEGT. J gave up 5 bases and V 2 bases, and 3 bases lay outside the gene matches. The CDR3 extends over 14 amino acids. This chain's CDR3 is CASSYPSGKETQYF. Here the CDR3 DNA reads TGTGCCAGCAGTTACCCTAGCGGGAAGGAGACCCAGTACTTC.

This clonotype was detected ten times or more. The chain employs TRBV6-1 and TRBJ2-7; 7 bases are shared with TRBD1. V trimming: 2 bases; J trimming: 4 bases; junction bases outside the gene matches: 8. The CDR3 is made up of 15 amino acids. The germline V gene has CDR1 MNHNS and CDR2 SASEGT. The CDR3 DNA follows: TGTGCCAGCAGTGAAATTGACAGGGCTGGGTACGAGCAGTACTTC. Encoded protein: CASSEIDRAGYEQYF.

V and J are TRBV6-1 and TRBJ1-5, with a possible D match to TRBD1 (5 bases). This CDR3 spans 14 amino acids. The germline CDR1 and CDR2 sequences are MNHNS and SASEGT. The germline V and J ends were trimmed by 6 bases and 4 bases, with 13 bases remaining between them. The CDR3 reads CASSHGTENQPQHF. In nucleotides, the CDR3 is TGTGCCAGCAGCCACGGGACGGAGAATCAGCCCCAGCATTTT.

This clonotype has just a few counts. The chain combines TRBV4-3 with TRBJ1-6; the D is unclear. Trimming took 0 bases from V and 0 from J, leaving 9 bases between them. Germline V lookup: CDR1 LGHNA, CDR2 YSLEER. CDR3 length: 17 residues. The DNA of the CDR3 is TGCGCCAGCAGCCAAGATCTCCCTAGCTCCTATAATTCACCCCTCCACTTT. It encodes CASSQDLPSSYNSPLHF.

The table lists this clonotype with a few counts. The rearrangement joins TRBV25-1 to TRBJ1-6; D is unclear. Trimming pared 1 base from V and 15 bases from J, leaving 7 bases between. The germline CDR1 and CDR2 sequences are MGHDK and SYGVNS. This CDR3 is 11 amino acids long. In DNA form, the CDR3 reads TGTGCCAGCAGTGAATGGAGAGACCTCCACTTT. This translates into CASSEWRDLHF.

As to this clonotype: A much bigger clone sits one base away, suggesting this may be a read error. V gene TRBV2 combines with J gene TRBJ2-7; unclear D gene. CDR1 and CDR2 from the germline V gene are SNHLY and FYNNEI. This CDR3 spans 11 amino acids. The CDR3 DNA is TGTGCACCTCCGTACTCCTACGAGCAGTACTTC. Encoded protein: CAPPYSYEQYF.

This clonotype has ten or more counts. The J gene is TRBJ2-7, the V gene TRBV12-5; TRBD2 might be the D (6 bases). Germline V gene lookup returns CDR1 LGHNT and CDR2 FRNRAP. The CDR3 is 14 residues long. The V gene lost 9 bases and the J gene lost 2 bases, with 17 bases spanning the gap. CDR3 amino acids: CASGLLSGTYEQYF. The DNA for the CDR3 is TGTGCTAGCGGACTATTATCAGGGACCTACGAGCAGTACTTC.

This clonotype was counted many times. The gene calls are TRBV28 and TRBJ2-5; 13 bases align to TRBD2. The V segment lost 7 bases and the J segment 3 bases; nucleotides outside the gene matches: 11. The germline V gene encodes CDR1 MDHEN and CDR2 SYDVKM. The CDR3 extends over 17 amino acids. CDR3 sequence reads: CASIQGGLAGREETQYF. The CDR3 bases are TGTGCCAGCATCCAAGGGGGACTAGCGGGACGAGAAGAGACCCAGTACTTC.

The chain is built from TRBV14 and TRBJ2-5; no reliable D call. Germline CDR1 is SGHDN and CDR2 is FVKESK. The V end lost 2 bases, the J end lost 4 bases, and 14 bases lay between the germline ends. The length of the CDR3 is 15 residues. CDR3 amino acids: CASSQFSGPTETQYF. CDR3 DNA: TGTGCCAGCAGCCAATTCTCGGGTCCGACAGAGACCCAGTACTTC.

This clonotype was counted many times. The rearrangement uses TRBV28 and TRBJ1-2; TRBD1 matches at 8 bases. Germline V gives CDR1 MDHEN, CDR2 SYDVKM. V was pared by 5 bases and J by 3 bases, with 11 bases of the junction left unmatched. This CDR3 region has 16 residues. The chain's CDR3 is CASSPLLRTGYYGYTF. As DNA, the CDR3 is TGTGCCAGCAGTCCGTTACTTCGGACAGGGTACTATGGCTACACCTTC.

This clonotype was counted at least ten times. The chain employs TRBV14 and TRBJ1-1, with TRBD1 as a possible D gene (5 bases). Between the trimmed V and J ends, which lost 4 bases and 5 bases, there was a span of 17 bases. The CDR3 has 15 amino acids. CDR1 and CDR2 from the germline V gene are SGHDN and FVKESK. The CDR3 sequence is CASSPPGNGRTEAFF. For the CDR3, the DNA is TGTGCCAGCAGCCCCCCAGGGAATGGGAGGACTGAAGCTTTCTTT.

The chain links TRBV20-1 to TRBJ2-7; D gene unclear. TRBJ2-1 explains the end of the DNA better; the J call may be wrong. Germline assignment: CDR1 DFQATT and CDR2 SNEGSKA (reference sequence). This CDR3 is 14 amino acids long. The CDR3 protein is CSARSAGPSYEQFF. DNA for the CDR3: TGCAGTGCGCGTTCGGCAGGTCCCTCCTACGAGCAGTTCTTC.